The source of this TCR beta chain is a study of beta chain features in type 1 diabetes. Sequencing targeted expressed TCRB transcripts, as all isolated RNA had been reverse transcribed. Here immunoSEQ multiplex PCR was the method, and the copy in TCRdb shows in-frame clones only, minus some. This table holds some 270,000 clones, 12% to 15% found once. This clone was observed a handful of times. Its antigen is unknown. In germline, CDR1 is SNHLY, CDR2 FYNNEI. Trimming pared 4 bases from V and 1 base from J, leaving 13 bases between. CDR3 length equals 16 residues. Whole-study findings and limits: Within patients, naive, central memory and Treg TCRB repertoires seemed more similar than within healthy donors.

What was sequenced was naive CD4+ T cells from blood. The chain is built from TRBV2 and TRBJ2-2; D perhaps matches TRBD2 (6 bases). The receptor's source is a woman in her thirties or forties in good health. CDR3 sequence reads: CASSVEASENTGELFF. In nucleotides, the CDR3 is TGTGCCAGCAGTGTGGAGGCTAGCGAGAACACCGGGGAGCTGTTTTTT.